A single sample gave rise to the 27 T cell receptor beta chains below, sequenced in a study of T cells expressing NK-cell markers. From its re-call of the 5' RACE reads, TCRdb lists each CDR3 protein once, without DNA. The sample yields 500,000 or so distinct CDR3 sequences, of which the top ten take up 3.5% to 4.5%. What was sequenced was blood T cells: a sorted CD56 or NKG2C T cell subset, CD4+ or CD8+ T cells, or bulk PBMC T cells (not recorded which). These receptors all come from a man younger than 35 in good health.

This chain joins TRBV28 and TRBJ2-4; TCRdb picks TRBD1, but there is no DNA to check that call. From germline, CDR1 is MDHEN and CDR2 SYDVKM. The CDR3 sequence is 14 residues long. CDR3 loop: CASSQGFSKNIQYF.

The chain combines TRBV5-1 with TRBJ2-2; TCRdb names TRBD1, which stays unverified in the absence of DNA. There are 16 residues in the CDR3. The germline CDR1 and CDR2 sequences are SGHRS and YFSETQ. The CDR3 spells CASSLDGASVAGELFF.

J is TRBJ2-2 and V is TRBV3-1. This CDR3 is built from 15 residues. Germline values: CDR1 LGHDT, CDR2 YNNKEL (reference sequence). CDR3 sequence reads: CASSQGSLNTGELFF.

J is TRBJ2-1 and V is TRBV30; TCRdb gives TRBD1 as the D gene, but with no DNA this cannot be confirmed. The CDR3 consists of 15 residues. From germline, CDR1 is GTSNPN and CDR2 SVGIG (reference sequence). CDR3 sequence: CAWAHGTGLGNEQFF.

The rearrangement joins TRBV10-3 to TRBJ2-1; checking the TCRdb D call of TRBD1 is not possible without DNA. The CDR3 spans 18 residues. The germline V gene has CDR1 ENHRY and CDR2 SYGVKD. The CDR3 protein is CAISEPWGGGPRYFEQFF.

V gene TRBV3-1 combines with J gene TRBJ2-2; TCRdb reports TRBD2, a call that lacks DNA to check it against. Germline CDR1 LGHDT, CDR2 YNNKEL (reference sequence). CDR3 length: 15 residues. The CDR3 is CASSPGLAGIGELFF. Variable domain in full (rest from reference TRBV3-1 and TRBJ2-2): DTAVSQTPKYLVTQMGNDKSIKCEQNLGHDTMYWYKQDSKKFLKIMFSYNNKELIINETVPNRFSPKSPDKAHLNLHINSLELGDSAVYFCASSPGLAGIGELFFGEGSRLTVL.

The chain uses TRBV18 and TRBJ2-3; absent DNA, TCRdb's TRBD2 call cannot be checked. CDR1 and CDR2 from the germline V gene are KGHSH and LQKENI. This CDR3 is 17 amino acids long. CDR3 residues: CASSPLPAGTWGGTQYF.

V usage is TRBV7-6 and J usage is TRBJ2-1; TCRdb lists TRBD2, though no DNA is available to test this call. Looked up from germline, CDR1 is SGHVS and CDR2 is FNYEAQ. This CDR3 is built from 13 residues. The CDR3 loop is CASSPTSSGRQFF. Combining the CDR3 with reference TRBV7-6 and TRBJ2-1 gives the whole variable domain GAGVSQSPRYKVTKRGQDVALRCDPISGHVSLYWYRQALGQGPEFLTYFNYEAQQDKSGLPNDRFSAERPEGSISTLTIQRTEQRDSAMYRCASSPTSSGRQFFGPGTRLTVL.

V and J are TRBV3-1 and TRBJ2-1; absent DNA, TCRdb's TRBD2 call cannot be checked. The CDR3 has 16 amino acids. The germline V gene encodes CDR1 LGHDT and CDR2 YNNKEL (reference sequence). The CDR3 sequence is CASTSTSVNSYNEQFF.

The genes are TRBV28 and TRBJ1-2. Germline CDR1 reads MDHEN; CDR2 reads SYDVKM. This CDR3 is built from 13 residues. The CDR3 region is CASSMRSNYGYTF.

The chain links TRBV11-2 to TRBJ2-1; TCRdb selects TRBD1, and the lack of DNA leaves this call unchecked. Per germline, CDR1 SGHAT and CDR2 FQNNGV. CDR3 length equals 17 residues. The CDR3: CASSPGGSGLGWNEQFF.

This rearrangement joins TRBV5-1 to TRBJ1-4. The CDR3 has 15 residues. The germline CDR1 and CDR2 sequences are SGHRS and YFSETQ. The CDR3 here is CASSYTKATNEKLFF.

CDR3 in amino acids: CSARERGLAEQFF. This rearrangement joins TRBV20-1 to TRBJ2-1; with no DNA, the TCRdb D assignment of TRBD2 cannot be verified. Per the germline V gene, CDR1 is DFQATT and CDR2 is SNEGSKA (reference sequence). This CDR3 has 13 amino acids.

The V and J genes are TRBV21-1 and TRBJ2-1; no DNA is available, so the TRBD2 call from TCRdb remains unchecked. TRBV21-1 is termed a pseudogene. The CDR3 spans 19 residues. This CDR3 is CARSVEASGTTTSYNEQFF.

The rearrangement joins TRBV24-1 to TRBJ2-1; with no DNA, the TCRdb D assignment of TRBD1 cannot be verified. The CDR3 totals 15 residues. The germline gives CDR1 KGHDR, CDR2 SFDVKD. CDR3 residues: CATSDPSRRSNEQFF.

The CDR3 region is CASSLFWGREAFF. The rearrangement links TRBV11-2 to TRBJ1-1; lacking DNA, the TRBD1 call made by TCRdb goes unchecked. CDR1 is SGHAT and CDR2 is FQNNGV in the germline V gene. The CDR3 runs to 13 residues.

This chain joins TRBV24-1 and TRBJ2-1; as DNA is missing, the TRBD1 call by TCRdb cannot be tested. The CDR3 is 12 amino acids. The germline gives CDR1 KGHDR, CDR2 SFDVKD. CDR3 sequence: CATSVRDREQFF.

The rearrangement uses TRBV14 and TRBJ2-1; the TRBD2 assignment by TCRdb is unverifiable without DNA. Germline values: CDR1 SGHDN, CDR2 FVKESK. The CDR3 covers 15 residues. CDR3 loop: CASSQVLAGRNEQFF.

This chain uses TRBV28 with TRBJ1-2; TCRdb calls TRBD1, which cannot be checked without DNA. CDR1 and CDR2 from the germline V gene are MDHEN and SYDVKM. The CDR3 has 15 residues. The CDR3 region is CASSVPQGGIYGYTF.

The rearrangement links TRBV25-1 to TRBJ1-3; TCRdb gives TRBD1 as the D gene, but with no DNA this cannot be confirmed. This CDR3 spans 19 amino acids. The germline CDR1 and CDR2 sequences are MGHDK and SYGVNS. CDR3 sequence: CASSEWAGGIVNSGNTIYF.

The CDR3 reads CASSLTVYNSPLHF. The rearrangement joins TRBV12-3 or TRBV12-4 to TRBJ1-6. The CDR3 has 14 residues.

V is TRBV20-1 and J is TRBJ1-1; without DNA, the TCRdb call of TRBD1 cannot be checked. The CDR3 is 16 residues long. Looked up from germline, CDR1 is DFQATT and CDR2 is SNEGSKA (reference sequence). CDR3 loop: CSARRRSRVGGGEAFF.

The chain couples TRBV19 to TRBJ1-2; TCRdb designates TRBD1, a call that cannot be tested without DNA. This CDR3 is 14 amino acids long. CDR1 is LNHDA and CDR2 is SQIVND in the germline V gene (reference sequence). CDR3 in amino acids: CASSPGQGVYGYTF. Drawing the rest from reference TRBV19 and TRBJ1-2, the complete variable domain is DGGITQSPKYLFRKEGQNVTLSCEQNLNHDAMYWYRQDPGQGLRLIYYSQIVNDFQKGDIAEGYSVSREKKESFPLTVTSAQKNPTAFYLCASSPGQGVYGYTFGSGTRLTVV.

CDR3 region: CASSLGLASTDTQYF. V usage is TRBV25-1 and J usage is TRBJ2-3; as DNA is missing, the TRBD2 call by TCRdb cannot be tested. The CDR3 spans 15 residues. Germline assignment: CDR1 MGHDK and CDR2 SYGVNS.

The V call is TRBV12-3 or TRBV12-4, the J call TRBJ1-6. This CDR3 spans 14 amino acids. CDR3 sequence: CASSFTRTDSPLHF.

V is TRBV10-3 and J is TRBJ2-6; checking the TCRdb D call of TRBD1 is not possible without DNA. The length of the CDR3 is 13 residues. Per the germline V gene, CDR1 is ENHRY and CDR2 is SYGVKD. The CDR3 sequence: CAMAGVVNDVLTF.

The chain carries TRBV4-3 and TRBJ2-2; as DNA is missing, the TRBD2 call by TCRdb cannot be tested. The CDR3 loop spans 16 amino acids. Germline CDR1 LGHNA, CDR2 YSLEER. This chain's CDR3 is CASSPLAGVPTGELFF.